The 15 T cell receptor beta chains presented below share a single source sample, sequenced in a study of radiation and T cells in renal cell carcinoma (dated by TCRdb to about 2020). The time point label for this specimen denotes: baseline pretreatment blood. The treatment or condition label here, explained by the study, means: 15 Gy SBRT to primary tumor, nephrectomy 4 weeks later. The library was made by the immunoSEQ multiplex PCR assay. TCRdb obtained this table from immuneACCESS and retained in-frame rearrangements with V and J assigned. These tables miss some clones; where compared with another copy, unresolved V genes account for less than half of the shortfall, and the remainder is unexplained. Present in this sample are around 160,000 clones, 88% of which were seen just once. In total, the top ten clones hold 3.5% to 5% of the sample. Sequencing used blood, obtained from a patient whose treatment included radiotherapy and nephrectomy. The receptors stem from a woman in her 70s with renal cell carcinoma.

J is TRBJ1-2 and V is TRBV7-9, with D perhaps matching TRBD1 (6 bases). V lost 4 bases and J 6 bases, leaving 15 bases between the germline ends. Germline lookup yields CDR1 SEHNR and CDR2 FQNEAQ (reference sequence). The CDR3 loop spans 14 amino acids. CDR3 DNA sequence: TGTGCCAGCAGCTCCCGACAGGACTGGAATGGCTACACCTTC. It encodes CASSSRQDWNGYTF.

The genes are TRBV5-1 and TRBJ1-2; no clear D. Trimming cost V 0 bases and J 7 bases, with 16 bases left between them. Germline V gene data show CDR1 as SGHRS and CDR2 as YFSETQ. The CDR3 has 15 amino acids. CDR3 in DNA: TGCGCCAGCAGCTTGGTGATCGGAACCACCAGTGGCTACACCTTC. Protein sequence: CASSLVIGTTSGYTF.

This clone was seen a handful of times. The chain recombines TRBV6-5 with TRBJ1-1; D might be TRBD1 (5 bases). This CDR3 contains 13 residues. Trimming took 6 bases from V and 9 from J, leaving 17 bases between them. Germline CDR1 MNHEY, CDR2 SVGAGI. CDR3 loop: CASRDSVDVKAFF. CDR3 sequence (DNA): TGTGCCAGCAGAGACAGCGTAGATGTAAAAGCTTTCTTT.

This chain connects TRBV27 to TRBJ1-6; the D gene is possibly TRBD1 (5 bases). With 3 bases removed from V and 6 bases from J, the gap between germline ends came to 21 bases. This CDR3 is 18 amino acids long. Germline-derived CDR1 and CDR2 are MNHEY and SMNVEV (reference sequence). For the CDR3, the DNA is TGTGCCAGCAGTTTGTTGGGGGTCGGGGGAGTAGGTAATTCACCCCTCCACTTT. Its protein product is CASSLLGVGGVGNSPLHF.

The CDR3 region is CASSFATGPRETQYF. The DNA for the CDR3 is TGCGCCAGCAGTTTCGCAACCGGGCCCAGAGAGACCCAGTACTTC. J is TRBJ2-5 and V is TRBV5-1; D unclear. Trimming pared 5 bases from V and 4 bases from J, leaving 18 bases between. Germline V gene sequence: CDR1 SGHRS, CDR2 YFSETQ. The CDR3 length is 15 residues.

CDR3 sequence (DNA): TGTGCCAGCAGCGCGACAGGGGGCTATGGCTACACCTTC. Encoded protein: CASSATGGYGYTF. The rearrangement links TRBV6-4 to TRBJ1-2; 9 bases agree with TRBD1. The V gene's germline CDR1 is MRHNA and CDR2 SNTAGT. Trimming cost V 6 bases and J 4 bases; bases outside gene matches: 3. CDR3 length: 13 amino acids.

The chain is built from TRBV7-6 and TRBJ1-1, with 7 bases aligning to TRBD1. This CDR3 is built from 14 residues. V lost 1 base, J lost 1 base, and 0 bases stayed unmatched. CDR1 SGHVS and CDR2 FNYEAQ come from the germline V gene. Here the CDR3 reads CASSLGQGNTEAFF. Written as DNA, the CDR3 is TGTGCCAGCAGCTTAGGACAGGGGAACACTGAAGCTTTCTTT. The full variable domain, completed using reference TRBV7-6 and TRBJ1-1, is GAGVSQSPRYKVTKRGQDVALRCDPISGHVSLYWYRQALGQGPEFLTYFNYEAQQDKSGLPNDRFSAERPEGSISTLTIQRTEQRDSAMYRCASSLGQGNTEAFFGQGTRLTVV.

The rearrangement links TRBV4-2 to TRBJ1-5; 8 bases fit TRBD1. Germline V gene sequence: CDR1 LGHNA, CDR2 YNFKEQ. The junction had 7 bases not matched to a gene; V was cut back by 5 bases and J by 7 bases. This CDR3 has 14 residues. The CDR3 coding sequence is TGTGCCAGCAGCTACGACAGGGGCCGCCAGCCCCAGCATTTT. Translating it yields CASSYDRGRQPQHF.

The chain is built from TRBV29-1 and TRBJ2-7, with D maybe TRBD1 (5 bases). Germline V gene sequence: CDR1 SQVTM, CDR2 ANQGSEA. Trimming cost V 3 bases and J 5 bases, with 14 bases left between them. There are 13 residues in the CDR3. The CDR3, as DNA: TGCAGCGTTGACCTACTCCAGGGTAACGAGCAGTACTTC. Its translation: CSVDLLQGNEQYF.

CDR3 DNA: TGTGCCAGCAGCCAAGAGGGGGACAGAAATGAAAAACTGTTTTTT. Its translation is CASSQEGDRNEKLFF. The V and J genes are TRBV4-2 and TRBJ1-4, with TRBD1 matching over 7 bases. Trimming at V came to 0 bases and at J to 5 bases, leaving 3 bases not matched to a gene. The germline gives CDR1 LGHNA, CDR2 YNFKEQ. CDR3 length equals 15 residues.

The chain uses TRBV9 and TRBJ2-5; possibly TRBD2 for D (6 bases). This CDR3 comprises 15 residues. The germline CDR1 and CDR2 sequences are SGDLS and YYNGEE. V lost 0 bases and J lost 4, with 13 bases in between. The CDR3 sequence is CASSVVPGVTETQYF. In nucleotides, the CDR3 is TGTGCCAGCAGCGTAGTGCCGGGGGTGACAGAGACCCAGTACTTC.

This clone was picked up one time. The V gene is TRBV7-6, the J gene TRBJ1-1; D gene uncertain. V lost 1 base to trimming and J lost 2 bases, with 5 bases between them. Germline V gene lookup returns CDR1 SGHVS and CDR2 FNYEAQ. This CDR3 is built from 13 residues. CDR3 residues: CASSLDVNTEAFF. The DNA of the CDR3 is TGTGCCAGCAGCTTAGATGTCAACACTGAAGCTTTCTTT. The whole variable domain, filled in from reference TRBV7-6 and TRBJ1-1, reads GAGVSQSPRYKVTKRGQDVALRCDPISGHVSLYWYRQALGQGPEFLTYFNYEAQQDKSGLPNDRFSAERPEGSISTLTIQRTEQRDSAMYRCASSLDVNTEAFFGQGTRLTVV.

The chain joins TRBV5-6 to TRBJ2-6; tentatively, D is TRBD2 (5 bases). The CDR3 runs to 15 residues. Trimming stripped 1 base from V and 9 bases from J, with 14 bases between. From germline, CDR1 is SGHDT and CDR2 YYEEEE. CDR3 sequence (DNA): TGTGCCAGCAGCTTGAGCTCCCTGGAGGTCAACGTCCTGACTTTC. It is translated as CASSLSSLEVNVLTF.

The CDR3 DNA sequence: TGTGCCAGTGCCTCAGTTGGTCCGGGACAGCCCCAGCATTTT. It translates to CASASVGPGQPQHF. The J gene is TRBJ1-5, the V gene TRBV19; D remains ambiguous. V lost 8 bases to trimming and J lost 7 bases, with 18 bases between them. The germline gives CDR1 LNHDA, CDR2 SQIVND (reference sequence). The CDR3 runs to 14 residues. The full variable domain, its missing parts supplied by reference TRBV19 and TRBJ1-5, is DGGITQSPKYLFRKEGQNVTLSCEQNLNHDAMYWYRQDPGQGLRLIYYSQIVNDFQKGDIAEGYSVSREKKESFPLTVTSAQKNPTAFYLCASASVGPGQPQHFGDGTRLSIL.

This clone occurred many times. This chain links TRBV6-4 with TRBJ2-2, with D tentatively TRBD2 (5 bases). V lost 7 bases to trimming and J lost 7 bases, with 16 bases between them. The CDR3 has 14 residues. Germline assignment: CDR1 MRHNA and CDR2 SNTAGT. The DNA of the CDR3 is TGTGCCAGCACCAGAACCGACGAGGGCGGGGAGCTGTTTTTT. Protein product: CASTRTDEGGELFF.